Listed below are T cell receptor beta chains from one sample, sequenced in a study of T-cell reconstitution after alpha-beta-depleted transplantation in children. One entry per CDR3 protein results from TCRdb running MiXCR on the PCR reads. Of 400,000 to 550,000 distinct CDR3 sequences listed, 8% to 11% are singletons. The specimen comprised PBMCs, sampled before TCRalphabeta/CD19-depleted stem cell transplant. The origin of the receptors is a child aged 2-15 years with inherited bone marrow failure, due to receive a stem cell transplant. The conserved cysteine and the conserved F or W are not part of the CDR3 here. Fields, in order: clone size, V gene, J gene, CDR3 protein. Part of the rows lack a size; the others show once, few, many or a class for expanded clones.

many	TRBV19	TRBJ2-7	ASSISSGASYEQY
many	TRBV5-1	TRBJ2-7	ASGTGLSYEQY
-	TRBV20-1	TRBJ2-1	SALGLAGGPTYNEQF
-	TRBV5-4	TRBJ1-1	ASSGDITNTEAF
few	TRBV10-3	TRBJ1-2	AINRQGPNYGYT
many	TRBV20-1	TRBJ2-1	SARTAGKPYNEQF
many	TRBV29-1	TRBJ2-7	SALTSIAEQY
-	TRBV18	TRBJ1-3	ASSRHVGAGNTIY
many	TRBV27	TRBJ2-5	ASRGTQETQY
few	TRBV7-9	TRBJ2-2	ASSLVGVSGELF
-	TRBV20-1	TRBJ2-1	SATAGTGSYNEQF
many	TRBV7-9	TRBJ2-5	ASSGRRGLETQY
-	TRBV7-2	TRBJ2-1	ASSLGVLGSSYNEQF
many	TRBV2	TRBJ2-1	ASSGTGNYNEQF
many	TRBV7-2	TRBJ2-3	ASSSRLALSTDTQY
many	TRBV28	TRBJ1-1	ASSPRGISLVNTEAF
many	TRBV4-1	TRBJ2-3	ASSQTTSGWADTQY
once	TRBV5-8	TRBJ2-1	ASSLGRGGPSDNEQF
-	TRBV12-3/TRBV12-4	TRBJ2-7	ASSLWQGGPTEQY
few	TRBV5-1	TRBJ2-5	ASSFGHQETQY
many	TRBV2	TRBJ1-1	AIGTKNTEAF
many	TRBV5-1	TRBJ1-1	ASSPGQGASDTEAF
many	TRBV3-1	TRBJ2-7	ATRSTSSSYEQY
few	TRBV6-2/TRBV6-3	TRBJ2-2	ASSALEYGSNTGELF
many	TRBV20-1	TRBJ2-5	SAIRDPETQY
few	TRBV5-5	TRBJ2-5	ASSLEAWVQETQY
many	TRBV9	TRBJ1-2	ASSVAGERTYGYT
many	TRBV10-3	TRBJ2-1	AIRPQTGEYNEQF
many	TRBV3-1	TRBJ2-1	ASSRRENEQF
many	TRBV12-3/TRBV12-4	TRBJ1-4	ASSFNQGSEKLF
many	TRBV6-5	TRBJ2-2	ASSYSTGELF
many	TRBV7-9	TRBJ2-1	ASSLEGPSKLYNEQF
few	TRBV2	TRBJ2-1	ASSFRDFLSSYNEQF
many	TRBV29-1	TRBJ2-7	SVGWPEDYEQY
-	TRBV5-4	TRBJ2-5	ASSAPGTDQETQY
many	TRBV9	TRBJ1-1	ASSVVVGRDTEAF
many	TRBV29-1	TRBJ2-1	SVEDGAGFTYNEQF
many	TRBV20-1	TRBJ2-7	SARGLLFSYEQY
few	TRBV5-6	TRBJ2-1	ASSLPLAGPNEQF
many	TRBV7-9	TRBJ2-2	ASSLVVAPGELF
many	TRBV12-3/TRBV12-4	TRBJ2-1	ASSFTRRNEQF
-	TRBV4-2	TRBJ1-5	ASGLGPAQPQH
many	TRBV5-1	TRBJ2-7	ASSLSGGASYEQY
many	TRBV5-1	TRBJ2-1	ASSPGQTYNEQF
many	TRBV7-6	TRBJ2-1	ASSFTASGNEQF
many	TRBV11-2	TRBJ2-4	ASSSLTGTGGNIQY
few	TRBV30	TRBJ2-5	AWSVWWDQETQY
many	TRBV6-2/TRBV6-3	TRBJ2-2	ASSQLAGVGGELF